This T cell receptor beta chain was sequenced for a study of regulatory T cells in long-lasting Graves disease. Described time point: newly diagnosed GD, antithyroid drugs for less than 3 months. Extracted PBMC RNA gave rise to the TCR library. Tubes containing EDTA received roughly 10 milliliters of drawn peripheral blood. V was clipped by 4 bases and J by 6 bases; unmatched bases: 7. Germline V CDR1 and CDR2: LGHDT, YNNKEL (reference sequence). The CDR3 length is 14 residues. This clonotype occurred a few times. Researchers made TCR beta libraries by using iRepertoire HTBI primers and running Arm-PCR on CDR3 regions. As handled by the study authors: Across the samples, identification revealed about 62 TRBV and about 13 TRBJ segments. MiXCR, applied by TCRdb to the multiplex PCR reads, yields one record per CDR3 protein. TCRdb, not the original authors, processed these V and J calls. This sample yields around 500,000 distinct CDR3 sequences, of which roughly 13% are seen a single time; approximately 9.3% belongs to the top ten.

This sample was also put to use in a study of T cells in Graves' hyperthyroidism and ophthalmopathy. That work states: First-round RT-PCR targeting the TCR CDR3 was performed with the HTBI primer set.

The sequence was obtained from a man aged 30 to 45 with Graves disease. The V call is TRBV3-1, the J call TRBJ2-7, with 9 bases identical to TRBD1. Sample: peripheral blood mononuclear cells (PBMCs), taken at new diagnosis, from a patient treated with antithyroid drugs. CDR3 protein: CASSRGTGMVEQYF. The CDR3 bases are TGTGCCAGCAGCCGGGGGACAGGGATGGTCGAGCAGTACTTC.